The 31 T cell receptor beta chains reported below all come from one sample, sequenced in a study of human T cells and chemical hapten exposure (dated by TCRdb to 2020 to 2022). In light of the paper, this sample's time point label describes: patch test 1, 2 weeks after DPC sensitization. According to the study, the label for this sample's treatment or condition signals: therapeutic diphenylcyclopropenone sensitization with weekly scalp DPC. The library was made by RACE. Instrument on record: NextSeq 500. The public reads were run again by TCRdb, first through fastp at Q25 and then through MiXCR, and only productive beta chains were kept. Every distinct CDR3 protein forms one entry, paired with its most common genes and DNA. The sample contains just under 350,000 distinct CDR3 sequences, around 7% of them found a single time. More than 7% of the sample lies in the top ten. The source was whole blood, collected in connection with sensitization to the hapten diphenylcyclopropenone (DPC). All receptors derive from a woman between 18 and 29 years old with alopecia areata. Some clones in this sample may be carry-over from other donors' samples.

This clonotype was detected a few times. The gene calls are TRBV12-3 or TRBV12-4 and TRBJ1-5; 7 nucleotides align to TRBD1. The trim removed 1 base at V and 2 bases at J, leaving 5 bases unmatched. The length of the CDR3 is 16 residues. Written as DNA, the CDR3 is TGTGCCAGCAGTTTAGGGGACAGCCTCCGCAATCAGCCCCAGCATTTT. Encoded protein: CASSLGDSLRNQPQHF.

This sequence joins TRBV11-3 and TRBJ1-6, with D unresolved. V was trimmed by 7 bases and J by 7 bases, leaving 17 bases between them. The V gene's germline CDR1 is SGHNT and CDR2 YENEEA. The CDR3 covers 15 residues. The CDR3 loop is CASTQSGAPNSPLHF. The CDR3 DNA sequence: TGTGCCAGCACCCAGTCCGGCGCGCCGAATTCACCCCTCCACTTT.

The rearrangement uses TRBV5-6 and TRBJ2-1; 8 positions match TRBD1. CDR3 length: 17 amino acids. The V segment lost 4 bases and the J segment 3 bases; nucleotides outside the gene matches: 12. The germline V gene has CDR1 SGHDT and CDR2 YYEEEE. As DNA, the CDR3 is TGTGCCAGCAGCCAGACAGGGGTGCTAGTTTTCTACAATGAGCAGTTCTTC. Protein sequence: CASSQTGVLVFYNEQFF.

This chain joins TRBV7-2 and TRBJ2-1; TRBD1 is a possible D gene (6 bases). The CDR3 runs to 15 residues. Trimming shortened V by 5 bases and J by 0 bases, and 11 bases separated the two germline ends. Germline V gene data show CDR1 as SGHTA and CDR2 as FQGNSA. The CDR3, as DNA: TGTGCCAGCAGCCCCGGACAGAACTCCTACAATGAGCAGTTCTTC. This translates into CASSPGQNSYNEQFF.

The rearrangement joins TRBV7-2 to TRBJ1-6; the match to TRBD1 covers 11 bases. The CDR3 loop spans 17 amino acids. V dropped 5 bases and J dropped 9; count of bases not matched to a gene: 12. Germline V gene sequence: CDR1 SGHTA, CDR2 FQGNSA. The chain's CDR3 is CASSNRDRGIISSPLHF. In DNA, the CDR3 is TGTGCCAGCAGCAACCGGGACAGGGGGATAATTAGTTCACCCCTCCACTTT. Full variable domain (remainder filled in from reference TRBV7-2 and TRBJ1-6): GAGVSQSPSNKVTEKGKDVELRCDPISGHTALYWYRQSLGQGLEFLIYFQGNSAPDKSGLPSDRFSAERTGGSVSTLTIQRTQQEDSAVYLCASSNRDRGIISSPLHFGNGTRLTVT.

This clonotype was found many times. V gene TRBV20-1 combines with J gene TRBJ2-3; maybe TRBD2 (5 bases). Deletions cut 5 bases from V and 0 bases from J, with 12 bases between. The CDR3 totals 14 residues. Per the germline V gene, CDR1 is DFQATT and CDR2 is SNEGSKA (reference sequence). Here the CDR3 DNA reads TGCAGTGCTCGGACTTCTTCTAGCACAGATACGCAGTATTTT. The encoded protein is CSARTSSSTDTQYF.

In this sample, this clonotype turned up many times. V usage is TRBV2 and J usage is TRBJ2-7, with unresolved D. Germline V gene data show CDR1 as SNHLY and CDR2 as FYNNEI. The CDR3 is 13 residues long. The V gene lost 6 bases and the J gene lost 2 bases, with 11 bases spanning the gap. CDR3 in amino acids: CASSLGIPYEQYF. CDR3 in DNA: TGTGCCAGCAGCCTGGGGATCCCCTACGAGCAGTACTTC.

At least ten counts were recorded for this clonotype. The chain is built from TRBV11-3 and TRBJ2-1, with no clear D. This CDR3 spans 15 amino acids. Between the trimmed V and J ends, which lost 5 bases and 9 bases, there was a span of 20 bases. Germline V gene lookup returns CDR1 SGHNT and CDR2 YENEEA. The CDR3 nucleotides read TGTGCCAGCAGCCCTGGGCCCCGGTCCGGCGGTGAGCAGTTCTTC. This translates into CASSPGPRSGGEQFF.

This clonotype was detected ten times or more. The chain joins TRBV29-1 to TRBJ2-7; D possibly corresponds to TRBD1 (5 bases). The V gene lost 1 base and the J gene lost 6 bases, with 16 bases spanning the gap. CDR3 length: 14 amino acids. Germline assignment: CDR1 SQVTM and CDR2 ANQGSEA. CDR3 sequence reads: CSVEAAPTATEQYF. The CDR3 nucleotides are TGCAGCGTTGAAGCAGCTCCGACAGCCACCGAGCAGTACTTC.

The V call is TRBV11-2, the J call TRBJ1-5; 9 bases fit TRBD1. V was pared by 8 bases and J by 3 bases, with 2 bases of the junction left unmatched. The CDR3 is 13 amino acids. The germline gives CDR1 SGHAT, CDR2 FQNNGV. The CDR3 is CASGTGFNQPQHF. CDR3 nucleotides: TGTGCCAGCGGGACAGGGTTCAATCAGCCCCAGCATTTT.

The rearrangement joins TRBV7-9 to TRBJ1-2; D is uncertain. V was shortened by 2 bases and J by 12 bases, with 22 bases between the two germline ends. Germline CDR1 reads SEHNR; CDR2 reads FQNEAQ (reference sequence). The CDR3 has 15 amino acids. The CDR3 sequence: CASSLYLGGSAYDTF. The CDR3 DNA follows: TGTGCCAGCAGCTTATATCTAGGCGGCAGCGCGTACGACACCTTC. The variable domain in full, completed from reference TRBV7-9 and TRBJ1-2, reads DTGVSQNPRHKITKRGQNVTFRCDPISEHNRLYWYRQTLGQGPEFLTYFQNEAQLEKSRLLSDRFSAERPKGSFSTLEIQRTEQGDSAMYLCASSLYLGGSAYDTFGSGTRLTVV.

This chain links TRBV6-5 with TRBJ2-7, with 7 bases aligning to TRBD1. There are 13 residues in the CDR3. The germline CDR1 and CDR2 sequences are MNHEY and SVGAGI. With V trimmed by 8 bases and J by 2 bases, 6 bases remained unmatched. The CDR3 coding sequence is TGTGCCAGCGGGGAAGGACAGGCCTACGAGCAGTACTTC. This translates into CASGEGQAYEQYF.

V usage is TRBV9 and J usage is TRBJ2-1; 14 bases align to TRBD2. Germline V gives CDR1 SGDLS, CDR2 YYNGEE. V was clipped by 3 bases and J by 4 bases; unmatched bases: 3. This CDR3 is 16 amino acids long. The CDR3 DNA sequence: TGTGCCAGCAGCGCAGGGACTAGCGGGGGTTACAATGAGCAGTTCTTC. Translating it yields CASSAGTSGGYNEQFF.

Notes on this clonotype: With a much larger clone just one base away, this may be a read error. This chain connects TRBV2 to TRBJ1-3, with no clear D. Germline values: CDR1 SNHLY, CDR2 FYNNEI. This CDR3 has 14 residues. The CDR3 loop reads CDSQEEVAGNTIYF. The CDR3 bases are TGTGACAGCCAGGAAGAAGTCGCTGGAAACACCATATATTTT. The full variable domain, rest sourced from reference TRBV2 and TRBJ1-3, is EPEVTQTPSHQVTQMGQEVILRCVPISNHLYFYWYRQILGQKVEFLVSFYNNEISEKSEIFDDQFSVERPDGSNFTLKIRSTKLEDSAMYFCDSQEEVAGNTIYFGEGSWLTVV.

This clonotype showed up just a few times. The gene calls are TRBV28 and TRBJ1-5; perhaps TRBD1 as D (6 bases). CDR3 length: 15 residues. The germline V gene has CDR1 MDHEN and CDR2 SYDVKM. V was trimmed by 6 bases and J by 7 bases, leaving 19 bases between them. CDR3 protein: CASRKGGLFPQPQHF. The CDR3 nucleotides read TGTGCCAGCAGAAAGGGGGGGCTGTTTCCGCAGCCCCAGCATTTT.

This clonotype was counted ten times or more. V and J are TRBV20-1 and TRBJ2-2; no firm D call. Trimming left V 2 bases short and J 3 bases short, with 16 bases between. CDR3 size: 16 residues. Looked up from germline, CDR1 is DFQATT and CDR2 is SNEGSKA (reference sequence). The CDR3 loop is CSARPYTNIDTGELFF. The CDR3 DNA is TGCAGTGCTAGACCTTATACTAATATAGACACCGGGGAGCTGTTTTTT.

This clonotype turned up a few times. The CDR3 DNA is TGTGCCAGCAGCCTAGGATTGTGGGACAGGGGTACAGATACGCAGTATTTT. This gives the protein CASSLGLWDRGTDTQYF. This chain joins TRBV4-2 and TRBJ2-3; 10 bases match TRBD1. Germline CDR1 is LGHNA and CDR2 is YNFKEQ. Trimming at V came to 4 bases and at J to 3 bases, leaving 10 bases not matched to a gene. CDR3 size: 17 residues.

This clonotype was found a few times. The CDR3: CASRKWDSSTEAFF. In DNA form, the CDR3 reads TGTGCCAGCAGAAAGTGGGACAGTTCTACTGAAGCTTTCTTT. The chain carries TRBV7-9 and TRBJ1-1, with 7 positions matching TRBD1. The V and J ends lost 6 bases and 5 bases, in that order; junction bases with no gene match: 9. The CDR3 extends over 14 amino acids. Germline-derived CDR1 and CDR2 are SEHNR and FQNEAQ (reference sequence). The variable domain in full, with the rest retrieved from reference TRBV7-9 and TRBJ1-1, is DTGVSQNPRHKITKRGQNVTFRCDPISEHNRLYWYRQTLGQGPEFLTYFQNEAQLEKSRLLSDRFSAERPKGSFSTLEIQRTEQGDSAMYLCASRKWDSSTEAFFGQGTRLTVV.

This clonotype has at least ten counts. Germline is not matched at one junction end, which may reflect a read error. The chain links TRBV5-1 to TRBJ2-5; 8 bases match TRBD1. This CDR3 is 14 amino acids long. Germline assignment: CDR1 SGHRS and CDR2 YFSETQ. CDR3 DNA sequence: TGTGCCAGCAGCCCCGGGACAGGCCAAGAGACCCAGTACTTC. It codes for CASSPGTGQETQYF.

The CDR3 region is CASLPRGAGTEAFF. DNA of the CDR3: TGTGCCAGCCTCCCTAGAGGGGCGGGCACTGAAGCTTTCTTT. V gene TRBV13 combines with J gene TRBJ1-1, with D possibly TRBD1 on 5 matching bases. The V and J ends lost 8 bases and 4 bases respectively, with 17 bases between them. Germline V gene data show CDR1 as PRHDT and CDR2 as FYEKMQ (reference sequence). This CDR3 is 14 amino acids long.

This clonotype was seen many times. V is TRBV29-1 and J is TRBJ2-5, with a possible D match to TRBD1 (5 bases). Per the germline V gene, CDR1 is SQVTM and CDR2 is ANQGSEA. The CDR3 sequence is 14 residues long. The V end was cut by 2 bases, the J end by 2 bases, with 12 bases between. DNA of the CDR3: TGCAGCGTTGAAAACAGGAGAGAGCAAGAGACCCAGTACTTC. This sequence encodes CSVENRREQETQYF.

This clonotype was seen once. A read error may be the cause here, since a much bigger clone is one base away. The CDR3 DNA follows: TGTGCCAGCAGCCATGAGGGGACAGCTACCTACAATGAGCAGTTCTTC. Amino acids: CASSHEGTATYNEQFF. The chain joins TRBV3-1 to TRBJ2-1; TRBD1 agrees at 7 bases. J gave up 2 bases and V 3 bases, and 7 bases lay outside the gene matches. CDR1 LGHDT and CDR2 YNNKEL come from the germline V gene (reference sequence). The CDR3 is made up of 16 amino acids.

This clonotype was recorded at least ten times. The chain couples TRBV4-2 to TRBJ1-1, with no clear D. Trimming cost V 4 bases and J 3 bases, with 15 bases left between them. This CDR3 has 15 residues. CDR1 and CDR2 (germline): LGHNA, YNFKEQ. CDR3 in amino acids: CASSPPTILDTEAFF. In DNA form, the CDR3 reads TGTGCCAGCAGCCCGCCGACTATTCTGGACACTGAAGCTTTCTTT.

This clonotype was counted only a few times. The rearrangement joins TRBV6-5 to TRBJ1-2; D may be TRBD1 (6 bases). This CDR3 is built from 11 residues. The germline V gene encodes CDR1 MNHEY and CDR2 SVGAGI. Trimming removed 8 bases from V and 4 bases from J, with 8 bases in between. This CDR3 is CASRDIYGYTF. The DNA of the CDR3 is TGTGCCAGCCGGGACATCTATGGCTACACCTTC.

This clonotype has ten or more counts. The V and J genes are TRBV4-3 and TRBJ2-7; 8 positions match TRBD1. Germline CDR1 LGHNA, CDR2 YSLEER. CDR3 length equals 17 residues. V lost 0 bases to trimming and J lost 2 bases; unmatched junction nucleotides: 9. CDR3 sequence: CASSQEDRDRRPYEQYF. CDR3 coding DNA: TGCGCCAGCAGCCAAGAGGACCGGGACAGGCGACCCTACGAGCAGTACTTC.

Concerning this clonotype: One junction end disagrees with the germline gene, perhaps due to a read error. The rearrangement joins TRBV9 to TRBJ2-6; D is ambiguous. Looked up from germline, CDR1 is SGDLS and CDR2 is YYNGEE. There are 17 residues in the CDR3. CDR3 in DNA: TGTGTCAGCAGCGTAGAAGTTCCGGGTGCCGGGGCCAACGTCCTGACTTTC. Amino acids: CVSSVEVPGAGANVLTF.

The rearrangement joins TRBV20-1 to TRBJ1-1, with D unclear. The CDR3 loop spans 15 amino acids. V was clipped by 1 base and J by 3 bases, with 15 bases between them. Germline CDR1 is DFQATT and CDR2 is SNEGSKA (reference sequence). The CDR3, as DNA: TGCAGTGCTAGAGGTATATCTGCGAGGGACACTGAAGCTTTCTTT. Protein product: CSARGISARDTEAFF.

The rearrangement uses TRBV6-5 and TRBJ1-5; D might be TRBD1 (5 bases). The V gene's germline CDR1 is MNHEY and CDR2 SVGAGI. Trimming removed 8 bases from V and 3 bases from J, with 8 bases in between. This CDR3 contains 12 residues. The CDR3 region has the DNA TGTGCCAGCTCCGGGACCAATCAGCCCCAGCATTTT. This gives the protein CASSGTNQPQHF.

This chain uses TRBV3-1 with TRBJ1-1; the D is unclear. Deletions cut 1 base from V and 1 base from J, with 10 bases between. This CDR3 contains 15 residues. Germline V CDR1 and CDR2: LGHDT, YNNKEL (reference sequence). As DNA, the CDR3 is TGTGCCAGCAGCCAAGTAGTCGTCGGGAACACTGAAGCTTTCTTT. This gives the protein CASSQVVVGNTEAFF. The full variable domain, with the rest looked up from reference TRBV3-1 and TRBJ1-1, is DTAVSQTPKYLVTQMGNDKSIKCEQNLGHDTMYWYKQDSKKFLKIMFSYNNKELIINETVPNRFSPKSPDKAHLNLHINSLELGDSAVYFCASSQVVVGNTEAFFGQGTRLTVV.

This clonotype was found many times. V and J are TRBV4-3 and TRBJ2-1; 8 bases are shared with TRBD1. Germline CDR1 is LGHNA and CDR2 is YSLEER. J lost 2 bases, V lost 5 bases, and 5 bases had no gene match. This CDR3 has 15 residues. The CDR3 DNA follows: TGCGCCAGCAGCGACAGGGGAAGGGCCTACAATGAGCAGTTCTTC. This gives the protein CASSDRGRAYNEQFF.

This clonotype has just a few counts. The V gene is TRBV11-3, the J gene TRBJ2-7; D is perhaps TRBD1 (5 bases). The germline V and J ends were trimmed by 4 bases and 2 bases, with 15 bases remaining between them. CDR1 and CDR2 from the germline V gene are SGHNT and YENEEA. CDR3 length equals 15 residues. CDR3: CASSSGGAAAYEQYF. The CDR3 nucleotides are TGTGCCAGCAGCTCGGGTGGGGCAGCAGCCTACGAGCAGTACTTC.